These 16 T cell receptor beta chains came from one sample sequenced in a study of CD8+CD57+ T cells in acquired aplastic anemia (dated by TCRdb to the late 2010s). The sequencer was an Illumina HiSeq 2000. Genomic DNA served as template for TCR beta VDJ combination and CDR3 sequence profiling. TCRdb redid the processing of the public reads, applying fastp at Q25 and MiXCR, and retained in-frame beta chains. Under each unique CDR3 protein, matching rows form one entry showing the most common genes and DNA. The sample has about 180,000 distinct CDR3 sequences on record, approximately 49% of them singletons. The ten biggest clones cover roughly 3% of the sample. Sequencing was done on a sample of sorted CD4+, CD8+, or CD8+CD57+ T cells (not recorded which) from PBMCs. The source is a human donor in good health.

V usage is TRBV10-3 and J usage is TRBJ2-5, with TRBD2 identical over 11 bases. V was clipped by 2 bases and J by 4 bases; unmatched bases: 6. Looked up from germline, CDR1 is ENHRY and CDR2 is SYGVKD. This CDR3 has 16 residues. CDR3 nucleotides: TGTGCCATCAGTGAGGAAACTAGCGGGGGAGGAGAGACCCAGTACTTC. It yields the protein CAISEETSGGGETQYF.

This clonotype was observed at least ten times. This chain uses TRBV19 with TRBJ2-5; D possibly corresponds to TRBD2 (5 bases). The CDR3 contains 13 residues. With 3 bases removed from V and 2 bases from J, the gap between germline ends came to 7 bases. Per germline, CDR1 LNHDA and CDR2 SQIVND (reference sequence). CDR3 bases: TGTGCCAGTAGTATTCCGGGACAAGAGACCCAGTACTTC. As protein: CASSIPGQETQYF.

The rearrangement links TRBV7-9 to TRBJ1-6; TRBD1 is a possible D gene (6 bases). Germline CDR1 and CDR2: SEHNR and FQNEAQ (reference sequence). V gave up 4 bases and J gave up 9 bases, with 13 bases separating them. This CDR3 contains 14 residues. CDR3 region: CASSSQGHSSPLHF. CDR3 nucleotide sequence: TGTGCCAGCAGCTCTCAGGGGCATAGTTCACCCCTCCACTTT.

The chain has TRBV2 and TRBJ1-4; D not certain. The germline V and J ends were trimmed by 2 bases and 8 bases, with 12 bases remaining between them. CDR1 SNHLY and CDR2 FYNNEI come from the germline V gene. This CDR3 has 14 residues. In DNA form, the CDR3 reads TGTGCCAGCAGTGAACGGGCCTATCTAGAAAAACTGTTTTTT. Translated: CASSERAYLEKLFF. Full variable domain (remainder filled in from reference TRBV2 and TRBJ1-4): EPEVTQTPSHQVTQMGQEVILRCVPISNHLYFYWYRQILGQKVEFLVSFYNNEISEKSEIFDDQFSVERPDGSNFTLKIRSTKLEDSAMYFCASSERAYLEKLFFGSGTQLSVL.

This clonotype has a count of ten or more. The V gene is TRBV4-1, the J gene TRBJ2-1; 9 bases match TRBD2. The germline CDR1 and CDR2 sequences are MGHRA and YSYEKL. J was trimmed by 4 bases and V by 5 bases; bases with no gene match: 6. This CDR3 has 15 amino acids. The CDR3 region is CASSSRLAVYNEQFF. CDR3 bases: TGCGCCAGCAGCAGCCGACTAGCGGTTTACAATGAGCAGTTCTTC.

Many counts were recorded for this clonotype. This chain connects TRBV15 to TRBJ2-5; D call uncertain. CDR3 length: 15 amino acids. Germline CDR1 reads LNHNV; CDR2 reads YYDKDF (reference sequence). The germline V and J ends were trimmed by 2 bases and 4 bases, with 14 bases remaining between them. The CDR3 DNA reads TGTGCCACCAGCAGAAATCCCCGGGCAGGAGAGACCCAGTACTTC. Protein product: CATSRNPRAGETQYF.

A word on this clonotype: A much larger clone lies a single base off, so this may be a read error. The V gene is TRBV5-5, the J gene TRBJ1-4, with a weak D call TRBD1 (5 bases). The CDR3 consists of 14 residues. Trimming left V 0 bases short and J 8 bases short, with 11 bases between. Germline CDR1 SGHKS, CDR2 YYEKEE (reference sequence). CDR3 sequence reads: CASSLGGAVEKLFF. CDR3 in DNA: TGTGCCAGCAGCTTGGGCGGGGCAGTAGAAAAACTGTTTTTT.

The table lists this clonotype with a few counts. The V gene is TRBV6-1, the J gene TRBJ2-2, with D tentatively TRBD1 or TRBD2 (5 bases each). Germline CDR1 reads MNHNS; CDR2 reads SASEGT. This CDR3 is built from 14 residues. Trimming cost V 10 bases and J 7 bases, with 19 bases left between them. In nucleotides, the CDR3 is TGTGCCACCGGTCCGGGACCCGCGAGCGGGGAGCTGTTTTTT. Translation gives CATGPGPASGELFF.

This clonotype was seen many times. V usage is TRBV5-5 and J usage is TRBJ2-2; D might be TRBD2 (5 bases). V was pared by 0 bases and J by 8 bases, with 14 bases between. CDR3 length: 15 amino acids. Germline V gene lookup returns CDR1 SGHKS and CDR2 YYEKEE (reference sequence). The CDR3 sequence is CASSLEPSWSGELFF. The CDR3 DNA sequence: TGTGCCAGCAGCTTGGAACCTAGCTGGTCGGGGGAGCTGTTTTTT.

This clonotype was seen repeatedly, ten times or more. V usage is TRBV20-1 and J usage is TRBJ2-5; 8 nucleotides agree with TRBD1. The CDR3 sequence is 13 residues long. Trimming took 6 bases from V and 1 from J; bases not matched to a gene: 4. CDR1 and CDR2 (germline): DFQATT, SNEGSKA (reference sequence). CDR3 nucleotides: TGCAGTGCCACGCAGGGGGCCCAAGAGACCCAGTACTTC. Its translation: CSATQGAQETQYF.

In this sample, this clonotype turned up a few times. The V call is TRBV2, the J call TRBJ1-5; no clear D. The CDR3 consists of 13 residues. CDR1 is SNHLY and CDR2 is FYNNEI in the germline V gene. V lost 7 bases to trimming and J lost 4 bases, with 11 bases between them. The CDR3 DNA reads TGTGCCAGCAAGCAAATGGTAAATCAGCCCCAGCATTTT. Encoded protein: CASKQMVNQPQHF.

This chain joins TRBV5-1 and TRBJ1-1; no definite D call. CDR3 length: 13 residues. Per germline, CDR1 SGHRS and CDR2 YFSETQ. V was clipped by 0 bases and J by 2 bases, with 5 bases between them. The CDR3 coding sequence is TGCGCCAGCAGCTTGGAACAAAACACTGAAGCTTTCTTT. Protein: CASSLEQNTEAFF.

The gene calls are TRBV5-1 and TRBJ2-1; 10 bases align to TRBD2. With 2 bases clipped from V and 5 bases from J, the junction kept 13 bases outside the gene matches. CDR3 length equals 18 residues. Germline loops: CDR1 SGHRS, CDR2 YFSETQ. The CDR3 DNA reads TGCGCCAGCAGCTTTAACAGCGGGAGGGCAAAGGGAGACAATGAGCAGTTCTTC. It codes for CASSFNSGRAKGDNEQFF.

This chain links TRBV24-1 with TRBJ2-1, with a tentative D call TRBD2 (5 bases). Germline assignment: CDR1 KGHDR and CDR2 SFDVKD. CDR3 length equals 16 residues. V was trimmed by 7 bases and J by 12 bases, leaving 27 bases between them. In DNA form, the CDR3 reads TGTGCCACCAGGGGCGGACTCGGTGGCGAGGCTGTGGGGCAGTTCTTC. This encodes CATRGGLGGEAVGQFF.

This chain connects TRBV4-2 to TRBJ2-1, with D perhaps matching TRBD1 (8 bases). Germline V gene data show CDR1 as LGHNA and CDR2 as YNFKEQ. The CDR3 loop spans 15 amino acids. Trimming cost V 3 bases and J 5 bases, with 14 bases left between them. This CDR3 is CASSHRTGRDNEQFF. The CDR3 bases are TGTGCCAGCAGCCACCGGACAGGGAGGGACAATGAGCAGTTCTTC.

The gene calls are TRBV5-5 and TRBJ2-7; D may be TRBD1 or TRBD2 (5 bases each). Germline V gene lookup returns CDR1 SGHKS and CDR2 YYEKEE (reference sequence). V lost 5 bases, J lost 3 bases, and 12 bases lay in between. The length of the CDR3 is 13 residues. The CDR3 sequence: CASSRDGIYEQYF. CDR3 nucleotides: TGTGCCAGCAGTCGGGACGGGATCTACGAGCAGTACTTC.